These 15 T cell receptor beta chains came from one sample sequenced in a study of cytomegalovirus exposure and HLA in healthy donors. Amplification used 60 Vbeta primers and 13 Jbeta primers. The method was immunoSEQ multiplex PCR; TCRdb's version includes in-frame clones alone and lacks a portion of them. The sample holds approximately 100,000 clones; 65% to 80% are singletons and the top ten take 5% to 7%. Material for sequencing was PBMCs. Receptors originate from a woman aged 50 to 60 in good health and CMV-seropositive.

This chain uses TRBV2 with TRBJ2-1, with TRBD2 matching over 9 bases. Germline loops: CDR1 SNHLY, CDR2 FYNNEI. Unmatched junction bases numbered 4, after V lost 6 bases and J lost 7 bases. The CDR3 is 13 amino acids. CDR3 in amino acids: CASRGLAWNEQFF. For the CDR3, the DNA is TGTGCCAGCAGAGGACTAGCGTGGAATGAGCAGTTCTTC.

This clone came up once. The chain links TRBV7-6 to TRBJ2-5; 7 nucleotides align to TRBD1. Judging by the DNA end, TRBJ2-7 fits better; the J call may be wrong. This CDR3 spans 16 amino acids. In germline, CDR1 is SGHVS, CDR2 FNYEAQ. The CDR3 region has the DNA TGTGCCAGCAGCTTAAGGGCCCGGGCAGGGGGCTACGAGCAGTACTTC. It encodes CASSLRARAGGYEQYF.

The chain couples TRBV11-2 to TRBJ2-2, with TRBD1 matching 10 bases. The CDR3 spans 15 residues. Per the germline V gene, CDR1 is SGHAT and CDR2 is FQNNGV. The ends lost 9 bases at V and 0 bases at J; junction bases unmatched: 4. The CDR3 nucleotides read TGTGCCAGTCGACAGGGGGCCTCGAACACCGGGGAGCTGTTTTTT. Translating it yields CASRQGASNTGELFF.

The chain couples TRBV19 to TRBJ2-2; TRBD2 aligns across 7 bases. The CDR3 runs 16 residues. CDR1 LNHDA and CDR2 SQIVND come from the germline V gene (reference sequence). V trimming: 5 bases; J trimming: 5 bases; junction bases outside the gene matches: 11. CDR3 in amino acids: CASSAGLGGITGELFF. As DNA, the CDR3 is TGTGCCAGTAGTGCGGGACTCGGGGGGATAACCGGGGAGCTGTTTTTT. Full variable domain (remainder filled in from reference TRBV19 and TRBJ2-2): DGGITQSPKYLFRKEGQNVTLSCEQNLNHDAMYWYRQDPGQGLRLIYYSQIVNDFQKGDIAEGYSVSREKKESFPLTVTSAQKNPTAFYLCASSAGLGGITGELFFGEGSRLTVL.

CDR3 in amino acids: CASSLAGQHQPQHF. As DNA, the CDR3 is TGTGCCAGCAGCTTGGCCGGACAGCATCAGCCCCAGCATTTT. This chain connects TRBV5-6 to TRBJ1-5, with D possibly matching TRBD1 (6 bases). The V gene lost 0 bases and the J gene lost 5 bases, with 9 bases spanning the gap. Germline loops: CDR1 SGHDT, CDR2 YYEEEE. There are 14 residues in the CDR3.

The chain has TRBV9 and TRBJ1-6; D might be TRBD1 (6 bases). Germline lookup yields CDR1 SGDLS and CDR2 YYNGEE. CDR3 length equals 14 residues. V lost 3 bases to trimming and J lost 7 bases, with 11 bases between them. CDR3 region: CASSDRVRNSPLHF. In DNA, the CDR3 is TGTGCCAGCAGCGACAGGGTGAGAAATTCACCCCTCCACTTT.

J is TRBJ2-1 and V is TRBV5-4; 7 nucleotides line up with TRBD1. CDR1 and CDR2 from the germline V gene are SGHNT and YYREEE (reference sequence). Trimming at V came to 3 bases and at J to 8 bases, leaving 8 bases not matched to a gene. The CDR3 sequence is 14 residues long. Here the CDR3 reads CASSSATGIHEQFF. CDR3 nucleotide sequence: TGTGCCAGCAGCTCAGCGACAGGGATCCATGAGCAGTTCTTC.

V usage is TRBV2 and J usage is TRBJ1-5, with a possible D match to TRBD1 (6 bases). The CDR3 loop spans 15 amino acids. Germline assignment: CDR1 SNHLY and CDR2 FYNNEI. Trimming removed 6 bases from V and 3 bases from J, with 15 bases in between. CDR3 amino acids: CASSPGQPINQPQHF. In DNA, the CDR3 is TGTGCCAGCAGCCCGGGACAACCTATCAATCAGCCCCAGCATTTT. The full variable domain, in which reference TRBV2 and TRBJ1-5 provide the parts outside the CDR3, is EPEVTQTPSHQVTQMGQEVILRCVPISNHLYFYWYRQILGQKVEFLVSFYNNEISEKSEIFDDQFSVERPDGSNFTLKIRSTKLEDSAMYFCASSPGQPINQPQHFGDGTRLSIL.

CDR3 coding DNA: TGTGCTAGTGGTATGGGGGGGGTCTACAATGAGCAGTTCTTC. The encoded protein is CASGMGGVYNEQFF. This chain links TRBV12-5 with TRBJ2-1, with 7 bases that match TRBD2. Germline CDR1 LGHNT, CDR2 FRNRAP. This CDR3 has 14 amino acids. Trimming cost V 5 bases and J 3 bases; bases outside gene matches: 4.

The chain has TRBV6-5 and TRBJ2-6; 7 bases are shared with TRBD1. V was pared by 6 bases and J by 4 bases, with 6 bases of the junction left unmatched. Per the germline V gene, CDR1 is MNHEY and CDR2 is SVGAGI. The CDR3 consists of 15 residues. In DNA, the CDR3 is TGTGCCAGCAGCAACAGGGGTCTGGGGGCCAACGTCCTGACTTTC. Its protein is CASSNRGLGANVLTF.

The chain carries TRBV27 and TRBJ2-1, with unresolved D. V was cut by 2 bases and J by 3 bases, with 8 bases left in between. CDR1 is MNHEY and CDR2 is SMNVEV in the germline V gene (reference sequence). The length of the CDR3 is 14 residues. The CDR3 DNA reads as TGTGCCAGCAGTTTAGGGCAGTTCTACAATGAGCAGTTCTTC. This codes for CASSLGQFYNEQFF.

The gene calls are TRBV4-3 and TRBJ2-3, with 11 bases that match TRBD2. The CDR3 is 19 amino acids. V lost 0 bases to trimming and J lost 6 bases; unmatched junction nucleotides: 14. Germline-derived CDR1 and CDR2 are LGHNA and YSLEER. The CDR3 spells CASSQDALAGGLRVDTQYF. The CDR3 nucleotides are TGCGCCAGCAGCCAAGATGCCCTAGCGGGAGGCCTTCGGGTGGATACGCAGTATTTT.

The chain uses TRBV7-9 and TRBJ2-7; 9 bases map to TRBD1. Germline CDR1 is SEHNR and CDR2 is FQNEAQ (reference sequence). The CDR3 spans 14 residues. The V segment lost 5 bases and the J segment 4 bases; nucleotides outside the gene matches: 6. The CDR3 DNA sequence: TGTGCCAGCAGCCTGACAGGGGGTACTTACGAGCAGTACTTC. This codes for CASSLTGGTYEQYF.

J is TRBJ2-1 and V is TRBV5-1; maybe TRBD1 (7 bases). Trimming removed 1 base at V and 9 bases at J, with 14 bases between. Germline CDR1 is SGHRS and CDR2 is YFSETQ. The CDR3 totals 14 residues. CDR3 in amino acids: CASSLPGGLGEQFF. The CDR3 DNA reads TGCGCCAGCAGCTTGCCAGGGGGACTCGGTGAGCAGTTCTTC.

CDR3 in amino acids: CASSMRSGGETQYF. In DNA, the CDR3 is TGCGCCAGCAGTATGAGGTCCGGGGGGGAGACCCAGTACTTC. The V and J genes are TRBV5-1 and TRBJ2-5; 7 positions agree with TRBD2. The germline V gene encodes CDR1 SGHRS and CDR2 YFSETQ. Trimming removed 5 bases from V and 5 bases from J; junction bases left unmatched: 9. This CDR3 contains 14 residues.